Presented here are 12 T cell receptor beta chains from one specimen sequenced in a study of cytomegalovirus exposure and HLA in healthy donors (dated by TCRdb to about 2017). The library was produced with the immunoSEQ multiplex PCR assay. A mixture of 60 forward primers for TCR Vbeta segments and 13 reverse primers for TCR Jbeta segments was used in the multiplex PCR. Not all clones reach the TCRdb copy of this immuneACCESS table, which keeps in-frame sequences only. Checked studies attribute under half of the gap to unresolved V genes and leave the rest unexplained. The table for this sample lists about 150,000 clones; around 78% of them were counted only once. Around 1.5% of the sample is held by the ten biggest clonotypes. The sample comprised PBMCs. These receptors all come from a middle-aged man in good health and CMV-seronegative.

This chain joins TRBV7-2 and TRBJ2-2; 10 bases fit TRBD2. Germline loops: CDR1 SGHTA, CDR2 FQGNSA. V lost 5 bases, J lost 3 bases, and 9 bases stayed unmatched. The length of the CDR3 is 17 residues. The CDR3 coding sequence is TGTGCCAGCAGCACTGGACTAGCGGCAATCTACACCGGGGAGCTGTTTTTT. Its translation: CASSTGLAAIYTGELFF.

The chain carries TRBV12-2 and TRBJ2-1; the table's D call, TRBD1, has no DNA check behind it. TRBV12-2 represents a pseudogene. This CDR3 is 13 amino acids long. DNA of the CDR3: TGTGCAAGTCGCTTACCGGTCTGGACAGAGCAGTTCTTC. Translating it yields CASRLPVWTEQFF.

The chain is built from TRBV29-1 and TRBJ1-1; D not certain. CDR1 SQVTM and CDR2 ANQGSEA come from the germline V gene. This CDR3 has 11 residues. Between the trimmed V and J ends, which lost 4 bases and 2 bases, there was a span of 5 bases. This CDR3 is CSVVLNTEAFF. CDR3 nucleotides: TGCAGCGTTGTACTCAACACTGAAGCTTTCTTT.

This clone is a singleton in its sample. This chain uses TRBV7-2 with TRBJ1-1; possible D gene TRBD1, 5 bases. Trimming removed 5 bases at V and 2 bases at J, with 15 bases between. The CDR3 totals 15 residues. Germline V gene lookup returns CDR1 SGHTA and CDR2 FQGNSA. The CDR3 is CASSPDGGRNTEAFF. The CDR3 nucleotides are TGTGCCAGCAGCCCCGACGGGGGTAGAAACACTGAAGCTTTCTTT.

This clone was recorded once. Written as DNA, the CDR3 is TGTGCCAGTAGTGCCGTTTATGGACAGGGGAAGAAAAATGAGCAGTTCTTC. Its translation is CASSAVYGQGKKNEQFF. The chain recombines TRBV19 with TRBJ2-1, with 9 bases aligning to TRBD1. This CDR3 has 17 residues. The junction had 15 bases not matched to a gene; V was cut back by 5 bases and J by 7 bases. CDR1 LNHDA and CDR2 SQIVND come from the germline V gene (reference sequence).

The CDR3 region is CSAVGGKNYGYTF. CDR3 in DNA: TGCAGCGCCGTGGGCGGGAAAAACTATGGCTACACCTTC. The chain has TRBV29-1 and TRBJ1-2, with D hard to call. The ends were cut back, 7 bases at V and 2 bases at J, with 14 bases in the middle. The CDR3 is made up of 13 amino acids. CDR1 is SQVTM and CDR2 is ANQGSEA in the germline V gene.

V and J are TRBV6-1 and TRBJ2-2; D ambiguous. V was shortened by 4 bases and J by 7 bases, with 10 bases between the two germline ends. The CDR3 has 13 residues. Germline lookup yields CDR1 MNHNS and CDR2 SASEGT. The CDR3 bases are TGTGCCAGCAGTGGAGGAGTTGGCGGGGAGCTGTTTTTT. Translated: CASSGGVGGELFF.

This chain connects TRBV7-9 to TRBJ1-2, with D perhaps TRBD1 (5 bases). Per the germline V gene, CDR1 is SEHNR and CDR2 is FQNEAQ (reference sequence). V shed 5 bases and J shed 8 bases, with 15 bases lying between them. The length of the CDR3 is 13 residues. The CDR3 sequence: CASSPPDRSGYTF. CDR3 DNA sequence: TGTGCCAGCAGCCCACCTGACAGATCGGGCTACACCTTC.

The rearrangement links TRBV2 to TRBJ2-1; possibly TRBD2 for D (5 bases). The CDR3 is 14 amino acids. Germline V lookup: CDR1 SNHLY, CDR2 FYNNEI. V gave up 7 bases and J gave up 3 bases, with 13 bases separating them. The CDR3 sequence is CASKWETGYNEQFF. Here the CDR3 DNA reads TGTGCCAGCAAGTGGGAGACCGGCTACAATGAGCAGTTCTTC.

This clone was observed a handful of times. DNA of the CDR3: TGTGCCAGCAGTGCCATGAGGAATGAAAAACTGTTTTTT. It translates to CASSAMRNEKLFF. J is TRBJ1-4 and V is TRBV6-6; D unclear. Germline CDR1 and CDR2: MNHNY and SVGAGI (reference sequence). V lost 5 bases and J lost 5, with 9 bases in between. The CDR3 has 13 residues.

This chain links TRBV10-3 with TRBJ2-5; D gene unclear. The DNA end is more similar to TRBJ2-7, so the J call may be wrong. Germline V gives CDR1 ENHRY, CDR2 SYGVKD. The CDR3 contains 14 residues. CDR3 residues: CAISESIPSYEQYF. The DNA for the CDR3 is TGTGCCATCAGTGAGTCGATCCCATCCTACGAGCAGTACTTC.

As concerns this clone: Within the sample, other DNA sequences also encode this same CDR3. The rearrangement links TRBV18 to TRBJ2-7; 8 positions agree with TRBD1. Germline V gene sequence: CDR1 KGHSH, CDR2 LQKENI. The CDR3 loop spans 13 amino acids. The DNA for the CDR3 is TGCGCCAGCTCACCAACGACAGGGGCCGAGCAGTACGTC. Its protein is CASSPTTGAEQYV.